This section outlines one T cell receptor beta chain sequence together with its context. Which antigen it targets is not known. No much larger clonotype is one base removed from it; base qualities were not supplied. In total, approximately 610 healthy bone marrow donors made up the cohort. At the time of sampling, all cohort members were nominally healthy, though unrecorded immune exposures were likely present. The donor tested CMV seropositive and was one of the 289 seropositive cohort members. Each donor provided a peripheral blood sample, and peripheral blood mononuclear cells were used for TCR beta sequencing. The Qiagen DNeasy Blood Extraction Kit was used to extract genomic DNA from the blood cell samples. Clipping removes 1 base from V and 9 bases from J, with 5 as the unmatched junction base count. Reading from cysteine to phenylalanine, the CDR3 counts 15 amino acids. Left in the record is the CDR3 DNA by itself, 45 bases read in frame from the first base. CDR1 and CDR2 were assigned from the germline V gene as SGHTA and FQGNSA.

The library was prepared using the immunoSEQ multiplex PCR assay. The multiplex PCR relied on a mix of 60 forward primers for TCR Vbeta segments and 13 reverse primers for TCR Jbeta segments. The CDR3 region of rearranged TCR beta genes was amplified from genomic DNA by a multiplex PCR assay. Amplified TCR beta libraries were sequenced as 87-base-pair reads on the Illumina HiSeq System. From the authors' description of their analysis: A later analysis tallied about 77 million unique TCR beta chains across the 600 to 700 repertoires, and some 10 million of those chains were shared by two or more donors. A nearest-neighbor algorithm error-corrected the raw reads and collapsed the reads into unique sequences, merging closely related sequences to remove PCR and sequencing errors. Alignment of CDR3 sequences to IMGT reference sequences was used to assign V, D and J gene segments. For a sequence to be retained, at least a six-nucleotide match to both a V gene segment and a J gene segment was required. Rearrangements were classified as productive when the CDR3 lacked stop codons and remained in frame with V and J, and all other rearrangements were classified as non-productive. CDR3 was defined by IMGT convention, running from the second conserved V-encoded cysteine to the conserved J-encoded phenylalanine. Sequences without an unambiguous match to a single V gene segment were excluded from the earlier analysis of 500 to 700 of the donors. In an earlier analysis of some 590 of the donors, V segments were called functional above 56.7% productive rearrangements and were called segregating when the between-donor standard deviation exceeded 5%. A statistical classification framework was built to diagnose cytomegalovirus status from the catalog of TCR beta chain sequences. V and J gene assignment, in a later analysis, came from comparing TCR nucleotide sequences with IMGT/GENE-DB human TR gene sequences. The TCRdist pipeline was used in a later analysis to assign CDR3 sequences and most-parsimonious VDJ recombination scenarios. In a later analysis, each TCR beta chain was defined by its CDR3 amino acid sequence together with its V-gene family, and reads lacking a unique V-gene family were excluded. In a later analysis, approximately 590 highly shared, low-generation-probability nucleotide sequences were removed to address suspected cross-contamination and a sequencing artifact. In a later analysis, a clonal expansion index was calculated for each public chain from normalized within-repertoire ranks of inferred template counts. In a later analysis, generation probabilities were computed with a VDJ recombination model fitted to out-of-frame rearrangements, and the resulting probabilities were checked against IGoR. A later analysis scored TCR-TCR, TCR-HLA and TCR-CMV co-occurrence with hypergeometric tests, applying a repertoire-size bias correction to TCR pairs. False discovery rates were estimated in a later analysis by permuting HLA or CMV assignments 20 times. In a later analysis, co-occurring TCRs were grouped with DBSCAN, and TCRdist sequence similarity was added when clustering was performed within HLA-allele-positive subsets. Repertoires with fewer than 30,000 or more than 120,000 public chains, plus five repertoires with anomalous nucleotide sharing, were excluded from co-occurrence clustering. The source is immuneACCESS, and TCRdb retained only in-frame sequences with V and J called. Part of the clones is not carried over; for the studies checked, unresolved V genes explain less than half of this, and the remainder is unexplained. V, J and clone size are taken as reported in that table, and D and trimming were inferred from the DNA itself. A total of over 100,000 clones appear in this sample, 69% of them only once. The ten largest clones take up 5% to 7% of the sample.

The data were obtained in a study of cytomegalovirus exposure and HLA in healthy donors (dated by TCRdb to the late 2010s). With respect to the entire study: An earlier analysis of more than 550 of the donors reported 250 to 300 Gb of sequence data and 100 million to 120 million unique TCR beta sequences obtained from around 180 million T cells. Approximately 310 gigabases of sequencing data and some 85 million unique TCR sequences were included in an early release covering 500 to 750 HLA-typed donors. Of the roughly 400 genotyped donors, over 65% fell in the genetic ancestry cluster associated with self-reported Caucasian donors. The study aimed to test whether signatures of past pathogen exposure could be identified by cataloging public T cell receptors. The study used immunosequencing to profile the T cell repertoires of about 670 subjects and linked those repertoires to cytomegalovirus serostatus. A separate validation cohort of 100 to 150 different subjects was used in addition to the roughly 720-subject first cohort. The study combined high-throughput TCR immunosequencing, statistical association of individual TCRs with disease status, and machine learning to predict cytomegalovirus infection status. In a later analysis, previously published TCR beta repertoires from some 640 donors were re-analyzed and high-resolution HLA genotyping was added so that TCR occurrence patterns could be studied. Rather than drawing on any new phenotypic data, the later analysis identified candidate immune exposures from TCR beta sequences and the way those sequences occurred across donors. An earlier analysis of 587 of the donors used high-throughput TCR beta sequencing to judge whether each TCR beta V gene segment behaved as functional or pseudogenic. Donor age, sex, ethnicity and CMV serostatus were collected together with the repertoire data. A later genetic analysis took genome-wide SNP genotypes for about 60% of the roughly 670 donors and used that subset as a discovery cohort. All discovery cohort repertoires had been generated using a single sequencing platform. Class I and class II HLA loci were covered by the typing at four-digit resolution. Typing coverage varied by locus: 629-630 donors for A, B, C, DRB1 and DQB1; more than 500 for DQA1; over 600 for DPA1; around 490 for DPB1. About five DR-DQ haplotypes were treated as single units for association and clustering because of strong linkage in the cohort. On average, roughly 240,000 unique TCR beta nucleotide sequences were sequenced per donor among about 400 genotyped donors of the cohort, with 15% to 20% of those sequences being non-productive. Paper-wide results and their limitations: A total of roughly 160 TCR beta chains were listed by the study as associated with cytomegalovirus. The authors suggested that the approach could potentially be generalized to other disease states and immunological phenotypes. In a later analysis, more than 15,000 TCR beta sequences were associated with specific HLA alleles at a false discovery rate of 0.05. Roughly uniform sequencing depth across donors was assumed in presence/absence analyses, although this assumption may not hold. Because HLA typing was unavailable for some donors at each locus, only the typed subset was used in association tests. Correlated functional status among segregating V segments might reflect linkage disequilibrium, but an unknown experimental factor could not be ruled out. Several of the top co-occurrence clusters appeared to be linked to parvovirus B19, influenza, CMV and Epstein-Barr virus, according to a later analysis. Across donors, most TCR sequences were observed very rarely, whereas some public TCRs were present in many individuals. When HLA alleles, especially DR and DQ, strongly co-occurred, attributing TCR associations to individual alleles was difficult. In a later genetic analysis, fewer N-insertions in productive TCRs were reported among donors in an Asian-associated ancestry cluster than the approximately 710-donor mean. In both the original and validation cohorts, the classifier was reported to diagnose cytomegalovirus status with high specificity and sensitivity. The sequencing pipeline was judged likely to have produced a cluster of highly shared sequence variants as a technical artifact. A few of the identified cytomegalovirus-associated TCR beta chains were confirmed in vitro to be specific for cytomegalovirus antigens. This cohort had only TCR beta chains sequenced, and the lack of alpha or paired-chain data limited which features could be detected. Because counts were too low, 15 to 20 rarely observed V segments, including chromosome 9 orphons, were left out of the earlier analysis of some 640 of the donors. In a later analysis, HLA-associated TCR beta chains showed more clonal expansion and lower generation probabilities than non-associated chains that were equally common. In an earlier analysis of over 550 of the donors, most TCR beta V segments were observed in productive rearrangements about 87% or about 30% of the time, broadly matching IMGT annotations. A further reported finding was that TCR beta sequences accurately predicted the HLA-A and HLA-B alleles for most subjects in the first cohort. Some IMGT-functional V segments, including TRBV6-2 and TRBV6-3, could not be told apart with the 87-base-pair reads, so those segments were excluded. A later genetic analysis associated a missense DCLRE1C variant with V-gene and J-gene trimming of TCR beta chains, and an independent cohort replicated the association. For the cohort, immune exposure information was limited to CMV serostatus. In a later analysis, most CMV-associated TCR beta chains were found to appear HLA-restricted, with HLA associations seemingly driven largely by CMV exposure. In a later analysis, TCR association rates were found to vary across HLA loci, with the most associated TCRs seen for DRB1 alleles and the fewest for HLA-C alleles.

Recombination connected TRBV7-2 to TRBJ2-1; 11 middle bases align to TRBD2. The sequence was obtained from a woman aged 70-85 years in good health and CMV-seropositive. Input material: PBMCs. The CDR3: CASSLEASGGIEQFF. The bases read TGTGCCAGCAGCTTAGAGGCTAGCGGGGGGATTGAGCAGTTCTTC.